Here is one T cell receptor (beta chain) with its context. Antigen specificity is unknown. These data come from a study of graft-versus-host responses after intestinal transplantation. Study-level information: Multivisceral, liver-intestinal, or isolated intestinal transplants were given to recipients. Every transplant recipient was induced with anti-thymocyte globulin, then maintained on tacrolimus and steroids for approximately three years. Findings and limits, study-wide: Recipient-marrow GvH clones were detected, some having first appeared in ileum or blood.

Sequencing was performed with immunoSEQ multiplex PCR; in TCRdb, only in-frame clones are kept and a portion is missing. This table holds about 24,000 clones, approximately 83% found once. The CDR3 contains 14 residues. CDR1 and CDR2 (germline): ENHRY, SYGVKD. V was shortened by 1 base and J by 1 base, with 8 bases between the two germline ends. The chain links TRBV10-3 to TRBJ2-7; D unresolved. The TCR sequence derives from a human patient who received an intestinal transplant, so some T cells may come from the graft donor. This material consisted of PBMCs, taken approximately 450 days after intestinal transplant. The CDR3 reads CAISEFRLSYEQYF. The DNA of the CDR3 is TGTGCCATCAGTGAGTTTCGGTTGTCCTACGAGCAGTACTTC.